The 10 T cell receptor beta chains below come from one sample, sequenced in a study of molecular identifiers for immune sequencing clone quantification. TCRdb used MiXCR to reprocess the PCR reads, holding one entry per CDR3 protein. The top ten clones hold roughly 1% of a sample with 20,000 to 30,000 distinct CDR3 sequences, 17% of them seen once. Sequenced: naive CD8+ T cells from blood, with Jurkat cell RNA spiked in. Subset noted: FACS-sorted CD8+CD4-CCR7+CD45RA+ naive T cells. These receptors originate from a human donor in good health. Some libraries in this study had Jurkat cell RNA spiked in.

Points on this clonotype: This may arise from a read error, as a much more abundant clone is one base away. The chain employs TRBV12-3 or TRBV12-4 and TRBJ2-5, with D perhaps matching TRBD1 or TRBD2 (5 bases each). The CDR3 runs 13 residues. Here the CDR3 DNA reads TGTGCCAACAGTCAAAGACAGACGGGGTCCCAGTACTTC. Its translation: CANSQRQTGSQYF.

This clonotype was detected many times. This CDR3 is CASSIDWRENLPYNEQFF. CDR3 sequence (DNA): TGTGCCAGTAGTATAGATTGGCGGGAGAATTTGCCCTACAATGAGCAGTTCTTC. V is TRBV19 and J is TRBJ2-1, with 7 bases lining up with TRBD2. Unmatched junction bases numbered 10, after V lost 0 bases and J lost 2 bases. The CDR3 extends over 18 amino acids. Germline lookup yields CDR1 LNHDA and CDR2 SQIVND (reference sequence).

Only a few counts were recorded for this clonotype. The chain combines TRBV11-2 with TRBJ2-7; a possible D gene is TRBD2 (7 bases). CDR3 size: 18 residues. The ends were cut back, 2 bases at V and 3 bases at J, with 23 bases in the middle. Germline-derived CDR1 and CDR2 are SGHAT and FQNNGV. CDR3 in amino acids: CASSLRGAKSPVDYEQYF. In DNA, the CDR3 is TGTGCCAGCAGCTTACGGGGGGCTAAGTCTCCCGTTGACTACGAGCAGTACTTC.

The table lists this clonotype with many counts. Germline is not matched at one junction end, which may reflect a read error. The CDR3 loop is CCARESGGAFEQYF. CDR3 bases: TGCTGTGCTAGGGAAAGCGGGGGGGCGTTCGAGCAGTACTTC. The chain is built from TRBV20-1 and TRBJ2-7; 10 bases fit TRBD2. The germline V gene has CDR1 DFQATT and CDR2 SNEGSKA (reference sequence). The CDR3 extends over 14 amino acids.

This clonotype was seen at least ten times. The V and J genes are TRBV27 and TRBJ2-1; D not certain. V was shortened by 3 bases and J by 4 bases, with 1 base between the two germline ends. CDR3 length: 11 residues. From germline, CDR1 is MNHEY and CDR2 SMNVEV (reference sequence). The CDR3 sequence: CASSLYNEQFF. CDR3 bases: TGTGCCAGCAGTTTGTACAATGAGCAGTTCTTC.

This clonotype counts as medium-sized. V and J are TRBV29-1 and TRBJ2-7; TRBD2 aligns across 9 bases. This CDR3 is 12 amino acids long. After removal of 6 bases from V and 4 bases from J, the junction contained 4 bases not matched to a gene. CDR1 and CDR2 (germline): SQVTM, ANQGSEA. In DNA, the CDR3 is TGCAGCGTGGCTAGCGGGGTATACGAGCAGTACTTC. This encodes CSVASGVYEQYF.

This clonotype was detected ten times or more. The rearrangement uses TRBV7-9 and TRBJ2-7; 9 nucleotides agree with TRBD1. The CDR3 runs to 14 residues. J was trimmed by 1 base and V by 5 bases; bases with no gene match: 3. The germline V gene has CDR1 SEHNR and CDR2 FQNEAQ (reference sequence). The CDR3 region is CASSRDRESYEQYF. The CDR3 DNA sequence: TGTGCCAGCAGCCGGGACAGGGAGTCCTACGAGCAGTACTTC.

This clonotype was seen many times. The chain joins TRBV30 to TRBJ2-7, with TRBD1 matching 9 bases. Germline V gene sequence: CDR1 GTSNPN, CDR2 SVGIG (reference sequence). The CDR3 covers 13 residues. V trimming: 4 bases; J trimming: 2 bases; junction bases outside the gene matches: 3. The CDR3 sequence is CAWKYRGPYEQYF. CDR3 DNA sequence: TGTGCCTGGAAGTACAGGGGGCCCTACGAGCAGTACTTC.

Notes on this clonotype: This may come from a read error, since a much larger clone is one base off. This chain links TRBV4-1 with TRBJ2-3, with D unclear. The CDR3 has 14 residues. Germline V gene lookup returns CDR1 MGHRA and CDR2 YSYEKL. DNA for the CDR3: TGCGCCCGCAGCCAAGATGGGGTCACAGATACGCAGTATTTT. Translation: CARSQDGVTDTQYF.

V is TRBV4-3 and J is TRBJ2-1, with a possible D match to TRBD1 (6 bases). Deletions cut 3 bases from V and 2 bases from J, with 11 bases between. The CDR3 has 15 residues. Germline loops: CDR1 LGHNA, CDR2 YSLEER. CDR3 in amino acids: CASSQLTGPYNEQFF. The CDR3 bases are TGCGCCAGCAGCCAGTTGACAGGCCCCTACAATGAGCAGTTCTTC.